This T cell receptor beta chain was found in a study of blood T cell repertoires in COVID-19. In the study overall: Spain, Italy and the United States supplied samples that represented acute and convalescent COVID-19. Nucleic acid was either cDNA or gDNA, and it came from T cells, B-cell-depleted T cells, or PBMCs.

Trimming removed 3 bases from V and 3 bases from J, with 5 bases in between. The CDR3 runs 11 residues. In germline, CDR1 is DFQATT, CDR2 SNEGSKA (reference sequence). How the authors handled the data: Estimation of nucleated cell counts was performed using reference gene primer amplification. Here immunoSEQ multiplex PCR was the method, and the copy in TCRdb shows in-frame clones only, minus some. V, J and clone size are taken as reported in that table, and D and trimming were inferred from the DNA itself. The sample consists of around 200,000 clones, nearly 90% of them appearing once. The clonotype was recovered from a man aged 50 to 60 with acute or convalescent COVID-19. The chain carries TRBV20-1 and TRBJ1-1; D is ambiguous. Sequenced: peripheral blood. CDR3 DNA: TGCAGTGCTAGGAAGCACACTGAAGCTTTCTTT. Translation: CSARKHTEAFF.